The following is a T cell receptor (beta chain) sequence with its context. Its target is unknown. The validation cohort, a group of 120 subjects, included the donors and was separate from the roughly 720-subject first cohort. Profiling relied on immunoSEQ multiplex PCR, and the TCRdb table lists in-frame clones only, not all of them. This table holds some 150,000 clones, 75% to 90% found once. These data are taken from a study of cytomegalovirus exposure and HLA in healthy donors. Study-wide results and caveats: Cytomegalovirus association was assigned to about 150 TCR beta chains. According to a subsequent analysis, TCR clusters identified in the first cohort showed a tendency to co-occur across the approximately 130 validation repertoires.

The specimen sequenced was PBMCs. The receptor's source is a woman aged 18-35 years in good health and CMV-seropositive.

CDR3 nucleotide sequence: TGTGCCAGTACTGACAGAGGGGCCAACGTCCTGACTTTC. Its protein product is CASTDRGANVLTF. V usage is TRBV19 and J usage is TRBJ2-6, with D tentatively TRBD1 (5 bases). Trimming left V 7 bases short and J 4 bases short, with 8 bases between. CDR3 length: 13 amino acids. Per germline, CDR1 LNHDA and CDR2 SQIVND (reference sequence).